This T cell receptor beta chain comes out of a study of blood T cells in healthy people across ages. Whole-study results and caveats: Diversity of TCR beta correlated strongly with naive T cell percentage.

Germline CDR1 MGHRA, CDR2 YSYEKL. V was pared by 6 bases and J by 4 bases, with 7 bases of the junction left unmatched. There are 14 residues in the CDR3. Through a sample-barcoded 5' primer and a J-beta primer mix, a second PCR was run for roughly 6 to 12 cycles. Via MiXCR, TCRdb re-called the 5' RACE reads, giving one row per CDR3 protein. The sample has roughly 1.6 million distinct CDR3 sequences, roughly 32% seen once; the top ten hold 11%. This clonotype was observed many times. The target antigen is unknown. Sequenced material: blood. The clonotype originates from a woman aged 25 to 39 in good health. The chain is built from TRBV4-1 and TRBJ2-7, with 9 positions matching TRBD1. The CDR3 loop reads CASSSGTGKYEQYF. The CDR3 DNA sequence: TGCGCCAGCAGTTCCGGGACAGGGAAATACGAGCAGTACTTC.